This T cell receptor beta chain was identified during a study of cytomegalovirus exposure and HLA in healthy donors (dated by TCRdb to the late 2010s). In the study overall: According to an earlier analysis of 587 of the donors, about 179 million T cells yielded over 90 million unique TCR beta sequences and around 300 Gb of sequence data. About 300 gigabases of sequencing data and some 85 million unique TCR sequences were included in an early release covering several hundred HLA-typed donors. Of the approximately 400 genotyped donors, about 80% fell in the genetic ancestry cluster associated with self-reported Caucasian donors. The aim of the study was to test whether cataloging public T cell receptors could identify signatures of past pathogen exposure. The study profiled the T cell repertoires of 666 subjects by immunosequencing and related them to cytomegalovirus serostatus. Along with the roughly 700-subject first cohort, a separate validation cohort of about 110 different subjects was used. To predict cytomegalovirus infection status, the study combined high-throughput TCR immunosequencing, statistical association of individual TCRs with disease status, and machine learning. To study patterns of TCR occurrence, a later analysis re-analyzed previously published TCR beta repertoires from around 700 donors and added high-resolution HLA genotyping. In the later analysis, no new phenotypic data were used to find candidate immune exposures; instead, reliance was placed on TCR beta sequences and their occurrence across donors. An earlier analysis of some 500 of the donors applied high-throughput TCR beta sequencing to assess whether each TCR beta V gene segment acted as functional or pseudogenic. Donor age, sex, ethnicity and CMV serostatus were compiled together with the repertoire data. A later genetic analysis took genome-wide SNP genotypes for about three fifths of the 666 donors and used that subset as a discovery cohort. All discovery cohort repertoires had been generated on a single sequencing platform. Class I and class II HLA loci were covered by the typing at four-digit resolution. The number of typed donors differed by locus: about 620-640 for A, B, C, DRB1 and DQB1; approximately 520 for DQA1; 600 to 610 for DPA1; and about 470 for DPB1. About 5 DR-DQ haplotypes were handled as single units for association and clustering, since linkage in the cohort was strong. Among 398 genotyped donors of the cohort, an average of approximately 230,000 unique TCR beta nucleotide sequences were sequenced per donor, about a sixth of them non-productive.

In total, approximately 690 healthy bone marrow donors made up the cohort. At the time of sampling, every cohort member was nominally healthy, though immune exposures that went unrecorded were likely present. The donor tested CMV seropositive, placing the donor among the roughly 270 seropositive members of the cohort. A peripheral blood sample was collected from each donor, and TCR beta sequencing was performed on peripheral blood mononuclear cells. The Qiagen DNeasy Blood Extraction Kit was used to extract genomic DNA from the blood cell samples. As regards this clone: The specificity of this receptor is unknown. Base quality data are lacking; no much larger clone is found one base away.

The investigation overall reported the following: Strong co-occurrence of HLA alleles, especially DR and DQ, made assigning TCR associations to individual alleles difficult. While some public TCRs were present in many individuals, most TCR sequences turned up only very rarely across donors. Only TCR beta chains were sequenced in this cohort, and the absence of alpha or paired-chain data limited detectable features. In vitro tests confirmed that a few of the cytomegalovirus-associated TCR beta chains recognize cytomegalovirus antigens. In a later analysis, the rate of TCR association differed among HLA loci, with DRB1 alleles having the most associated TCRs and HLA-C alleles having the fewest. The earlier analysis of about 600 of the donors excluded over 15 rarely observed V segments, including chromosome 9 orphons, because counts were too low. CMV serostatus was the only immune exposure information available for the cohort. A cluster of highly shared sequence variants was judged likely to be a technical artifact of the sequencing pipeline. In the study, around 150 TCR beta chains were listed as associated with cytomegalovirus. The authors suggested that the approach could potentially be extended to other disease states and immunological phenotypes. Because some donors lacked HLA typing at each locus, the association tests relied only on the typed subset. In a later analysis, several top co-occurrence clusters were reported to appear linked to parvovirus B19, influenza, CMV and Epstein-Barr virus. The classifier was reported to diagnose cytomegalovirus status with high specificity and sensitivity in both the original cohort and the validation cohort. Most CMV-associated TCR beta chains appeared to be HLA-restricted in a later analysis, and the HLA associations seemed to be driven largely by CMV exposure. A later genetic analysis reported fewer N-insertions in productive TCRs among donors in an Asian-associated ancestry cluster than the roughly 690-donor mean. The presence/absence analyses assumed that sequencing depth was roughly uniform across donors, and that assumption may not be true. A further reported finding was that TCR beta sequences accurately predicted the HLA-A and HLA-B alleles for most subjects in the first cohort. Linkage disequilibrium might explain the correlated functional status among segregating V segments, but an unknown experimental factor could not be excluded. A later genetic analysis associated a missense DCLRE1C variant with V-gene and J-gene trimming of TCR beta chains, and an independent cohort replicated the association. Because the 87-base-pair reads could not distinguish some IMGT-functional V segments, including TRBV6-2 and TRBV6-3, those segments were excluded. In a later analysis, HLA-associated TCR beta chains were found to be more clonally expanded and to have lower generation probabilities than equally common non-associated chains. Specific HLA alleles were associated with roughly 16,000 TCR beta sequences at a false discovery rate of 0.05 in a later analysis. Broadly in line with IMGT annotations, most TCR beta V segments showed up in productive rearrangements about 87% or about 30% of the time in an earlier analysis of several hundred of the donors.

Library prep was done by the immunoSEQ multiplex PCR assay. The multiplex PCR relied on a mix of 60 forward primers for TCR Vbeta segments and 13 reverse primers for TCR Jbeta segments. Amplification of the CDR3 region of rearranged TCR beta genes was performed with a multiplex PCR assay on genomic DNA. On the Illumina HiSeq System, the amplified TCR beta libraries were sequenced as 87-base-pair reads. As for the original processing: A later analysis tallied around 80 million unique TCR beta chains across the 666 repertoires, and about 12 million of those chains were shared by two or more donors. A nearest-neighbor algorithm error-corrected the raw reads and collapsed the reads into unique sequences, merging closely related sequences to remove PCR and sequencing errors. Alignment of CDR3 sequences to IMGT reference sequences was used to assign V, D and J gene segments. For a sequence to be retained, a match of at least six nucleotides to both a V gene segment and a J gene segment was required. Rearrangements were called productive when the CDR3 lacked stop codons and stayed in frame with V and J; all others were non-productive. CDR3 was defined by IMGT convention, running from the second conserved V-encoded cysteine to the conserved J-encoded phenylalanine. The earlier analysis of roughly 590 of the donors excluded any sequence lacking an unambiguous match to a single V gene segment. In an earlier analysis of about 590 of the donors, a V segment was called functional when productive rearrangements were above 56.7%, and segregating when the standard deviation between donors exceeded 5%. A statistical classification framework was developed to diagnose cytomegalovirus status using the catalog of TCR beta chain sequences. In a later analysis, TCR nucleotide sequences were compared against IMGT/GENE-DB human TR gene sequences so that V and J genes could be assigned. The TCRdist pipeline was used in a later analysis to assign CDR3 sequences and most-parsimonious VDJ recombination scenarios. In a later analysis, each TCR beta chain was defined by its CDR3 amino acid sequence together with its V-gene family, and reads lacking a unique V-gene family were excluded. A later analysis removed 500 to 600 highly shared, low-generation-probability nucleotide sequences to deal with suspected cross-contamination and a sequencing artifact. In a later analysis, a clonal expansion index for each public chain was calculated from normalized within-repertoire ranks of inferred template counts. A later analysis computed generation probabilities with a VDJ recombination model fitted to out-of-frame rearrangements, and checked the results against IGoR. Hypergeometric tests were used in a later analysis to score TCR-TCR, TCR-HLA and TCR-CMV co-occurrence, with a repertoire-size bias correction applied to the TCR pairs. In a later analysis, false discovery rates were estimated by permuting HLA or CMV assignments 20 times. A later analysis grouped co-occurring TCRs with DBSCAN, adding TCRdist sequence similarity when clustering within HLA-allele-positive subsets. Repertoires with fewer than 30,000 or more than 120,000 public chains were left out of co-occurrence clustering, as were about 5 repertoires with anomalous nucleotide sharing. TCRdb's version of the immuneACCESS table is confined to in-frame rearrangements and falls short of the full clone set. An unresolved V gene accounts for under half of the shortfall where checked; the remainder is of unknown origin. The D gene and trimming were derived from the DNA, and the V and J assignments and clone size from that table. The sample includes hundreds of thousands of clones, with over 80% observed a single time. The ten largest clones capture approximately 5.7% of the sample.

V loses 5 bases at its end and J loses 13 bases; junction bases beyond the gene matches: 14. The germline V gene (reference sequence) specifies SEHNR as CDR1 and FQNEAQ as CDR2. The cysteine opens and the phenylalanine closes a CDR3 of 14 amino acids. Solely the CDR3 DNA is kept, with 42 bases framed from the first base. Rearrangement joined TRBV7-9 to TRBJ2-1, with TRBD2 identical over 7 junction bases. The TCR comes from a man aged 35 to 55 in good health and CMV-seropositive. The sequenced sample consisted of PBMCs. The nucleotide sequence is TGTGCCAGCAGCCCATCCCTGGGGAGGGAAGGACAGTTCTTC. Translated, it reads CASSPSLGREGQFF.